This T cell receptor beta chain was profiled in a study of OX40 agonist ivuxolimab in advanced cancers. Study-level information: In this trial design, patients received ivuxolimab intravenously at 0.01 to 10 mg/kg every 2 weeks. The group had a mean age of about 60 years, ranged from about 23 to 79, and was 75% to 85% male. Study conclusions and caveats: Some nonresponders likewise displayed low normalized T-cell clonal expansion.

Concerning this clone itself: Its antigen is not known.

Sequenced by immunoSEQ multiplex PCR; TCRdb stores in-frame clones only, minus some. This table has roughly 15,000 clones, 60% to 80% appearing once. Blood sampling was done at baseline, cycle 4 day 1, and cycle 7 day 1. From germline, CDR1 is SGHDN and CDR2 FVKESK. The J segment lost 3 bases and the V segment lost 5 bases, leaving 8 bases of the junction unmatched. The CDR3 spans 15 residues. Sequenced material: CD4+ or CD8+ T cells sorted from blood, taken in a trial of the OX40 agonist ivuxolimab. V and J are TRBV14 and TRBJ2-7, with 9 nucleotides matching TRBD1. The sequence was obtained from an adult with an advanced solid tumor such as melanoma, head and neck, liver or kidney cancer. CDR3 nucleotides: TGTGCCAGCAGCGAACAGGGGGCCGTAGGCTACGAGCAGTACTTC. It encodes CASSEQGAVGYEQYF.